This T cell receptor beta chain derives from a study of patients and donors after allogeneic stem cell transplantation. From the RT-PCR reads, TCRdb called clonotypes with MiXCR, one entry per CDR3 protein. The sample includes roughly 940,000 distinct CDR3 sequences, more than 15% of them seen just once. This clonotype was seen more than once but under ten times. This CDR3 region has 17 residues. With 5 bases removed from V and 4 bases from J, the gap between germline ends came to 18 bases. Sequenced material: blood, either unsorted or a sorted T cell fraction (not recorded which). The chain joins TRBV12-3 or TRBV12-4 to TRBJ2-6; D is uncertain. This TCR was recovered from a human donor who was either an allogeneic HSCT recipient or a stem cell or donor lymphocyte infusion donor (not recorded which). It is not recorded whose cells these are; they may come from a transplant donor. The CDR3: CASSLDLGVPGANVLTF. In DNA form, the CDR3 reads TGTGCCAGCAGTCTAGACCTTGGGGTTCCCGGGGCCAACGTCCTGACTTTC.